The 3 T cell receptor beta chains below were found in one sample sequenced in a study of beta chain features in type 1 diabetes. The authors reverse transcribed all of the isolated RNA, so sequencing captured expressed TCRB transcripts. The assay was immunoSEQ multiplex PCR, and TCRdb's table has in-frame clones only and misses some. The sample gives under 550,000 clones, about 10% of which show up once; around 0.05% is in the top ten. Sequencing was done on a sample of naive CD4+ T cells from blood. The receptors shown here come from a woman between 18 and 29 years old in good health.

The V and J genes are TRBV5-1 and TRBJ2-5, with 7 positions matching TRBD1. Trimming cost V 4 bases and J 3 bases; bases outside gene matches: 3. Germline V lookup: CDR1 SGHRS, CDR2 YFSETQ. This CDR3 has 13 amino acids. CDR3 residues: CASSITGEETQYF. The CDR3 DNA follows: TGCGCCAGCAGCATTACAGGGGAAGAGACCCAGTACTTC. The full variable domain, its missing parts supplied by reference TRBV5-1 and TRBJ2-5, is KAGVTQTPRYLIKTRGQQVTLSCSPISGHRSVSWYQQTPGQGLQFLFEYFSETQRNKGNFPGRFSGRQFSNSRSEMNVSTLELGDSALYLCASSITGEETQYFGPGTRLLVL.

This chain links TRBV14 with TRBJ2-3; 8 nucleotides agree with TRBD1. V was clipped by 4 bases and J by 2 bases; unmatched bases: 5. Per the germline V gene, CDR1 is SGHDN and CDR2 is FVKESK. The CDR3 loop spans 15 amino acids. DNA for the CDR3: TGTGCCAGCAGCCGACAGGGGACCCACACAGATACGCAGTATTTT. It is translated as CASSRQGTHTDTQYF. The variable domain in full, completed from reference TRBV14 and TRBJ2-3, reads EAGVTQFPSHSVIEKGQTVTLRCDPISGHDNLYWYRRVMGKEIKFLLHFVKESKQDESGMPNNRFLAERTGGTYSTLKVQPAELEDSGVYFCASSRQGTHTDTQYFGPGTRLTVL.

This clone has a handful of counts. Here the CDR3 reads CASSPPLVEAQYQETQYF. The DNA for the CDR3 is TGTGCCAGCTCACCACCGTTAGTTGAGGCCCAATACCAAGAGACCCAGTACTTC. The rearrangement links TRBV18 to TRBJ2-5, with D hard to call. The V end lost 0 bases, the J end lost 0 bases, and 17 bases lay between the germline ends. Germline V lookup: CDR1 KGHSH, CDR2 LQKENI. This CDR3 has 18 residues.